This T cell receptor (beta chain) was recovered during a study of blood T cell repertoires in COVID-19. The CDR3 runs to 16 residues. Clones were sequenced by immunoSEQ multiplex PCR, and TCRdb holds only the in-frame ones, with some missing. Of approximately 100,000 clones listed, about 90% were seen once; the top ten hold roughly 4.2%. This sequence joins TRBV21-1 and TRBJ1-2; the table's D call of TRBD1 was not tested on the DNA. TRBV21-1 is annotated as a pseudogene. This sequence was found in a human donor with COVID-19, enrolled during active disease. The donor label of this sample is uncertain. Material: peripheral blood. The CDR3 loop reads CASSNRDRVNLYGYTF. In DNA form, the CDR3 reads TGTGCCAGCAGCAACCGGGACAGGGTGAACCTATATGGCTACACCTTC.